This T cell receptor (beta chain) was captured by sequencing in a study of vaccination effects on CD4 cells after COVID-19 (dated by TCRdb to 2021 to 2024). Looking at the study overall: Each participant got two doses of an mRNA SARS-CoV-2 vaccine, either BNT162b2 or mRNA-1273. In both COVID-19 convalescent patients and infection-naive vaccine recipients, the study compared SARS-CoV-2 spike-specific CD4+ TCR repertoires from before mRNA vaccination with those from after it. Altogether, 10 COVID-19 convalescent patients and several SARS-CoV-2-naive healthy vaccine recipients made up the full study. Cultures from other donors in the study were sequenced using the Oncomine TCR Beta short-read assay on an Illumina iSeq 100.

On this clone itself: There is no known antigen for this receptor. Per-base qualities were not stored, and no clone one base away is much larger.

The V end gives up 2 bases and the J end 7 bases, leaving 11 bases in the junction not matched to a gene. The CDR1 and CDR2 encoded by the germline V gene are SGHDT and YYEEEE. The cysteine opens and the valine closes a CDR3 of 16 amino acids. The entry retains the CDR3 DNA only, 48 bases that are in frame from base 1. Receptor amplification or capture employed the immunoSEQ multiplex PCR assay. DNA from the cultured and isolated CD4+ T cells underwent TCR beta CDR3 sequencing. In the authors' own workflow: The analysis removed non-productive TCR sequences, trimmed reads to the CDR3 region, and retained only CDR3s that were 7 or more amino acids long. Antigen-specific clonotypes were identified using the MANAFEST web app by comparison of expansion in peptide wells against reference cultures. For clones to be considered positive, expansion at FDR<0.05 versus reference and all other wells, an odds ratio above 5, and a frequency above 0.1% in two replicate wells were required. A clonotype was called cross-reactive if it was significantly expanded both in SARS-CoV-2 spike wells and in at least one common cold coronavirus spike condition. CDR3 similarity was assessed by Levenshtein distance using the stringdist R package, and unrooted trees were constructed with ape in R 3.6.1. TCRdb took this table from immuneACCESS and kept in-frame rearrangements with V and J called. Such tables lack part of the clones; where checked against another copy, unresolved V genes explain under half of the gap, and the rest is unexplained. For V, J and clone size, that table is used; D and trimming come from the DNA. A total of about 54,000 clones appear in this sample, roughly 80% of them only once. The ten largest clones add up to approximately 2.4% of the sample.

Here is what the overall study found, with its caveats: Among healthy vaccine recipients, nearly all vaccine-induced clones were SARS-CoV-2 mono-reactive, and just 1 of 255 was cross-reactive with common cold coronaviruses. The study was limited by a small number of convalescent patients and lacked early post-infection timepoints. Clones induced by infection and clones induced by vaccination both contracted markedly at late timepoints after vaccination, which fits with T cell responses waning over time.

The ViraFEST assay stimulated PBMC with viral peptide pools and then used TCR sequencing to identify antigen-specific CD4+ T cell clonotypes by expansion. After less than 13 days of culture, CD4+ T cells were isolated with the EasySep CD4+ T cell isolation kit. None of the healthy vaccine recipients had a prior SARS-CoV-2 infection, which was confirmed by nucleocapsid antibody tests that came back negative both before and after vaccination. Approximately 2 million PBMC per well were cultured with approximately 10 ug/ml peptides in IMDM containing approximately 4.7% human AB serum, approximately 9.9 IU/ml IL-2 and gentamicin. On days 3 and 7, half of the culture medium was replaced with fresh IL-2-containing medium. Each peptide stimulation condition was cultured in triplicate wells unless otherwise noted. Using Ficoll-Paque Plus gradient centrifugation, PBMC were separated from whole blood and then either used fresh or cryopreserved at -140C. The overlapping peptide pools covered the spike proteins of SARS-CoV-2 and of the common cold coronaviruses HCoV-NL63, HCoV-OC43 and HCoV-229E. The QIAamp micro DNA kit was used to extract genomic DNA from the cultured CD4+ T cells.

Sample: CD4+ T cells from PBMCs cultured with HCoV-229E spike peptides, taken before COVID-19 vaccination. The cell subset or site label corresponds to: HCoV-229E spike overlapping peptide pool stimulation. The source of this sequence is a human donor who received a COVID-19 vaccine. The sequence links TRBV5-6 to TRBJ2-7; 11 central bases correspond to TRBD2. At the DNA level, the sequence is TGTGCCAGCAGCTTAAGGGGTAGCGGGGGGGCTGGTGAGCAGTACGTC. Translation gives CASSLRGSGGAGEQYV.